One and the same sample provided the 15 T cell receptor beta chains below, sequenced in a study of T cells in Graves' hyperthyroidism and ophthalmopathy. It was RNA transcripts that yielded the amplified TCR beta CDR3 regions. The TCR CDR3 was amplified in a first-round RT-PCR using the HTBI primer set. TCRdb independently ran MiXCR on the multiplex PCR reads; one entry per CDR3 protein. The data show 550,000 to 800,000 distinct CDR3 sequences, about 16% seen once. Sequences were obtained from blood. These receptors were obtained from a young man with Graves' hyperthyroidism.

This chain uses TRBV6-2 or TRBV6-3 with TRBJ2-1, with 9 bases fitting TRBD2. The length of the CDR3 is 16 residues. The junction had 3 bases not matched to a gene; V was cut back by 1 base and J by 2 bases. Germline CDR1 and CDR2: MNHEY and SVGEGT. CDR3 nucleotides: TGTGCCAGCAGTTACTATCCTAGCGGGACCTACAATGAGCAGTTCTTC. Its protein is CASSYYPSGTYNEQFF.

This chain connects TRBV29-1 to TRBJ2-5; 10 positions agree with TRBD2. Germline loops: CDR1 SQVTM, CDR2 ANQGSEA. The junction had 9 bases not matched to a gene; V was cut back by 6 bases and J by 5 bases. The CDR3 spans 14 residues. The CDR3 spells CSVEPGLATETQYF. CDR3 DNA sequence: TGCAGCGTAGAACCGGGACTAGCGACTGAGACCCAGTACTTC.

CDR3 region: CASGRVAETGDTQYF. CDR3 coding DNA: TGTGCCAGCGGGAGGGTAGCCGAAACGGGGGATACGCAGTATTTT. The genes are TRBV5-4 and TRBJ2-3, with 7 bases aligning to TRBD2. Germline CDR1 and CDR2: SGHNT and YYREEE (reference sequence). J gave up 6 bases and V 7 bases, and 14 bases lay outside the gene matches. The CDR3 is made up of 15 amino acids.

V gene TRBV7-8 combines with J gene TRBJ2-5; TRBD2 matches at 8 bases. V was pared by 5 bases and J by 0 bases, with 14 bases of the junction left unmatched. The CDR3 loop spans 18 amino acids. CDR1 and CDR2 from the germline V gene are SGHVS and FQNEAQ. The DNA of the CDR3 is TGTGCCAGCAGCCGTCCGATCTGGCGGGAGGAGTACCAAGAGACCCAGTACTTC. Amino acid sequence: CASSRPIWREEYQETQYF. The full variable domain, in which reference TRBV7-8 and TRBJ2-5 provide the parts outside the CDR3, is GAGVSQSPRYKVAKRGQDVALRCDPISGHVSLFWYQQALGQGPEFLTYFQNEAQLDKSGLPSDRFFAERPEGSVSTLKIQRTQQEDSAVYLCASSRPIWREEYQETQYFGPGTRLLVL.

This clonotype was recorded a few times. V and J are TRBV7-9 and TRBJ1-2; D remains unclear. V was pared by 2 bases and J by 8 bases, with 21 bases between. The germline V gene has CDR1 SEHNR and CDR2 FQNEAQ (reference sequence). The CDR3 totals 16 residues. For the CDR3, the DNA is TGTGCCAGCAGCTTAAAAGGGCCCCCACAAACCTACGGCTACACCTTC. Protein sequence: CASSLKGPPQTYGYTF.

The table lists this clonotype with a few counts. A read error may account for a junction end that differs from germline. This chain connects TRBV27 to TRBJ1-2; D ambiguous. Germline assignment: CDR1 MNHEY and CDR2 SMNVEV (reference sequence). The CDR3 is 13 amino acids. CDR3 sequence (DNA): TGTGTCAGCAGTTTGGCCTCCCGCCGTGGCTACACCTTC. This encodes CVSSLASRRGYTF.

Of note for this clonotype: The junction does not match germline at one end; this may be a read error. The chain is built from TRBV24-1 and TRBJ2-1, with TRBD1 as a possible D gene (6 bases). The CDR3 runs to 16 residues. Looked up from germline, CDR1 is KGHDR and CDR2 is SFDVKD. CDR3 sequence reads: CGTSDLRDPWTEGQFF. DNA of the CDR3: TGTGGCACCAGTGATCTCCGGGACCCCTGGACAGAGGGGCAGTTCTTC.

This clonotype was counted at least ten times. This chain connects TRBV20-1 to TRBJ2-7; 7 nucleotides match TRBD1. Losses at the gene ends were 2 bases for V and 5 bases for J; bases not matched to a gene: 6. CDR3 length: 13 residues. The germline CDR1 and CDR2 sequences are DFQATT and SNEGSKA (reference sequence). CDR3 in amino acids: CSARRGQEDEQYF. The CDR3 region has the DNA TGCAGTGCTAGACGCGGACAGGAGGACGAGCAGTACTTC.

The chain couples TRBV18 to TRBJ2-5; TRBD1 is a possible D gene (6 bases). Germline V gives CDR1 KGHSH, CDR2 LQKENI. The CDR3 totals 20 residues. V was clipped by 4 bases and J by 5 bases, with 32 bases between them. The CDR3 coding sequence is TGTGCCAGCTCACGACCTACAGGGAAGTTTGGGAATCACCTAGAGGAGACCCAGTACTTC. It specifies CASSRPTGKFGNHLEETQYF.

V usage is TRBV3-1 and J usage is TRBJ2-5; no reliable D call. Between the trimmed V and J ends, which lost 6 bases and 4 bases, there was a span of 15 bases. CDR3 size: 14 residues. Germline CDR1 LGHDT, CDR2 YNNKEL (reference sequence). CDR3 region: CASRSDIGRETQYF. DNA of the CDR3: TGTGCCAGCAGAAGCGACATAGGGCGAGAGACCCAGTACTTC.

This chain connects TRBV7-9 to TRBJ2-7, with D maybe TRBD1 (5 bases). The CDR3 covers 15 residues. Trimming pared 6 bases from V and 2 bases from J, leaving 17 bases between. Per the germline V gene, CDR1 is SEHNR and CDR2 is FQNEAQ (reference sequence). CDR3 sequence (DNA): TGTGCCAGCAGATCCTCGTCAGGGCGACCCTACGAGCAGTACTTC. This encodes CASRSSSGRPYEQYF.

This chain joins TRBV11-1 and TRBJ1-2; no clear D. V was trimmed by 5 bases and J by 1 base, leaving 17 bases between them. The germline CDR1 and CDR2 sequences are SGHAT and FQDESV (reference sequence). The CDR3 spans 16 residues. CDR3 coding DNA: TGTGCCAGCAGCCGCGACCGATTGAAGGGTAACTATGGCTACACCTTC. Protein product: CASSRDRLKGNYGYTF.

The CDR3 nucleotides are TGTGCCTGGAGTCCCCCGCCCTGGCGGAGGGCCACAGATACGCAGTATTTT. This encodes CAWSPPPWRRATDTQYF. The rearrangement links TRBV30 to TRBJ2-3; tentative D call: TRBD2 (6 bases). CDR1 and CDR2 (germline): GTSNPN, SVGIG (reference sequence). CDR3 length: 17 residues. Trimming stripped 2 bases from V and 2 bases from J, with 20 bases between.

This clonotype was counted ten times or more. The chain joins TRBV28 to TRBJ2-1, with 7 positions matching TRBD2. V lost 1 base, J lost 10 bases, and 7 bases stayed unmatched. The CDR3 consists of 14 residues. Germline lookup yields CDR1 MDHEN and CDR2 SYDVKM. The DNA of the CDR3 is TGTGCCAGCAGTTTATACACGCAGGGAGGGGAGCAGTTCTTC. It is translated as CASSLYTQGGEQFF.

The V gene is TRBV27, the J gene TRBJ2-7, with 10 positions matching TRBD1. CDR1 MNHEY and CDR2 SMNVEV come from the germline V gene (reference sequence). V gave up 4 bases and J gave up 4 bases; unmatched junction bases: 4. The CDR3 extends over 14 amino acids. This CDR3 reads CASSSRGQGYEQYF. The CDR3 region has the DNA TGTGCCAGCAGTTCACGGGGACAGGGGTACGAGCAGTACTTC.